Reported below is one T cell receptor beta chain. Its target is unknown. This specimen belongs to a study of PD-1 blockade in mismatch repair-deficient tumors. For the study at large: Patients had over 10 mismatch repair-deficient cancer types, all previously treated and progressing. Overall study findings and caveats: Tumor-resident clones, often absent from pretreatment blood, expanded after pembrolizumab and then contracted.

CDR1 and CDR2 from the germline V gene are LGHNA and YNFKEQ. The CDR3 extends over 17 amino acids. V lost 0 bases to trimming and J lost 2 bases, with 16 bases between them. Assay used: immunoSEQ multiplex PCR; TCRdb lists only in-frame clones, some missing. The table shows around 110,000 clones, with over 60% occurring only once. The chain recombines TRBV4-2 with TRBJ1-2, with D maybe TRBD1 (5 bases). This TCR was sampled from an adult with mismatch repair-deficient cancer. The specimen was peripheral blood, collected just over 59 weeks after starting pembrolizumab. The CDR3 is CASSQDLPSGGNYGYTF. DNA for the CDR3: TGTGCCAGCAGCCAAGATCTTCCCTCGGGGGGAAACTATGGCTACACCTTC.